This record covers a single TCR beta chain. At the DNA level, this CDR3 is encoded by other sequences in the same sample as well. CD45RO-negative, CCR7-selected cells formed the naive CD8 fraction, which excluded terminally differentiated effector memory CD45RA+ cells. The entry originates in a study of shared clonotypes between healthy human individuals. Study summary: Donors, aged 18 to 49, were a couple of women and a few men.

The germline V gene encodes CDR1 MNHEY and CDR2 SMNVEV (reference sequence). CDR3 length: 14 residues. Trimming cost V 2 bases and J 0 bases, with 6 bases left between them. The repertoire was sequenced with immunoSEQ multiplex PCR; TCRdb's copy has only in-frame clones and lacks some. The sample lists about 590,000 clones, nearly 97% occurring once. The TCR comes from a woman aged 25 to 39 in good health. The sample consisted of naive CD8+ T cells sorted from blood. The chain has TRBV27 and TRBJ2-3; D unclear. CDR3 sequence reads: CASSLVGSTDTQYF. CDR3 bases: TGTGCCAGCAGTTTAGTGGGCAGCACAGATACGCAGTATTTT.